These 31 T cell receptor beta chains originate from one sample sequenced in a study of blood T cell repertoires in COVID-19. Sequenced by immunoSEQ multiplex PCR; TCRdb stores in-frame clones only, minus some. The sample carries 70,000 to 80,000 clones, 87% recorded once. Sequenced: peripheral blood. The source is a woman aged 45-65 years with acute or convalescent COVID-19.

The chain couples TRBV5-1 to TRBJ2-7, with D tentatively TRBD1 (6 bases). The CDR3 contains 15 residues. Trimming cost V 2 bases and J 2 bases, with 14 bases left between them. The germline V gene has CDR1 SGHRS and CDR2 YFSETQ. CDR3 coding DNA: TGCGCCAGCAGCTTAGATCCAGGGGAGACCTACGAGCAGTACTTC. It codes for CASSLDPGETYEQYF. Based on the CDR3 plus reference TRBV5-1 and TRBJ2-7, the full variable domain is KAGVTQTPRYLIKTRGQQVTLSCSPISGHRSVSWYQQTPGQGLQFLFEYFSETQRNKGNFPGRFSGRQFSNSRSEMNVSTLELGDSALYLCASSLDPGETYEQYFGPGTRLTVT.

The chain has TRBV5-1 and TRBJ2-3, with D tentatively TRBD2 (5 bases). Germline CDR1 and CDR2: SGHRS and YFSETQ. This CDR3 has 16 residues. V lost 0 bases to trimming and J lost 1 base, with 12 bases between them. The CDR3 loop is CASSLGIEGGTDTQYF. The CDR3 nucleotides read TGCGCCAGCAGCTTGGGTATCGAGGGCGGCACAGATACGCAGTATTTT.

This clone appeared once. This chain joins TRBV6-2 or TRBV6-3 and TRBJ2-1; TRBD1 is a possible D gene (5 bases). The germline V gene encodes CDR1 MNHEY and CDR2 SVGEGT. The CDR3 totals 13 residues. V was trimmed by 2 bases and J by 9 bases, leaving 11 bases between them. The CDR3 sequence is CASSYVGLGEQFF. The CDR3 DNA reads TGTGCCAGCAGTTACGTGGGGCTGGGTGAGCAGTTCTTC.

The chain joins TRBV19 to TRBJ2-1; 10 bases are a match to TRBD2. CDR1 and CDR2 (germline): LNHDA, SQIVND (reference sequence). V lost 5 bases, J lost 5 bases, and 12 bases stayed unmatched. The CDR3 extends over 17 amino acids. CDR3 bases: TGTGCCAGTAGTGGGGGCTCTCTAGCGGGGGAAGACAATGAGCAGTTCTTC. It specifies CASSGGSLAGEDNEQFF.

V is TRBV28 and J is TRBJ2-7, with 10 bases identical to TRBD1. Germline trimming cut 3 bases from V and 3 bases from J; bases unmatched to any gene: 8. The CDR3 totals 16 residues. CDR1 and CDR2 (germline): MDHEN, SYDVKM. This CDR3 is CASSFGTGVPYYEQYF. CDR3 nucleotide sequence: TGTGCCAGCAGTTTCGGGACAGGGGTTCCCTACTACGAGCAGTACTTC. The full variable domain, its missing parts supplied by reference TRBV28 and TRBJ2-7, is DVKVTQSSRYLVKRTGEKVFLECVQDMDHENMFWYRQDPGLGLRLIYFSYDVKMKEKGDIPEGYSVSREKKERFSLILESASTNQTSMYLCASSFGTGVPYYEQYFGPGTRLTVT.

The J gene is TRBJ2-5, the V gene TRBV5-4; D unclear. Germline CDR1 reads SGHNT; CDR2 reads YYREEE (reference sequence). The CDR3 spans 15 residues. Trimming pared 4 bases from V and 2 bases from J, leaving 15 bases between. The CDR3 loop is CASSRRVADQETQYF. The CDR3 DNA sequence: TGTGCCAGCAGCCGCCGTGTGGCAGATCAAGAGACCCAGTACTTC.

CDR3 sequence reads: CSVKGGSAGKLFF. Here the CDR3 DNA reads TGCAGCGTCAAGGGAGGGTCGGCAGGGAAACTGTTTTTT. The gene calls are TRBV29-1 and TRBJ1-4; D possibly corresponds to TRBD1 (5 bases). The V end was cut by 6 bases, the J end by 11 bases, with 19 bases between. CDR1 is SQVTM, CDR2 ANQGSEA, per germline. The CDR3 runs to 13 residues.

This sequence joins TRBV6-5 and TRBJ2-2, with D maybe TRBD2 (5 bases). Trimming removed 6 bases at V and 5 bases at J, with 7 bases between. Germline values: CDR1 MNHEY, CDR2 SVGAGI. The CDR3 contains 12 residues. The CDR3 region is CASRSGTGELFF. CDR3 nucleotides: TGTGCCAGCAGGTCGGGGACCGGGGAGCTGTTTTTT.

J is TRBJ2-3 and V is TRBV3-1 (or the pseudogene TRBV3-2); TRBD2 aligns across 13 bases. Looked up from germline, CDR1 is LGHDT and CDR2 is YNNKEL (reference sequence). The CDR3 is 16 residues long. With V trimmed by 3 bases and J by 6 bases, 6 bases remained unmatched. The DNA of the CDR3 is TGTGCCAGCAGCCATACTAGCGGGAGGGCCTTGGATACGCAGTATTTT. Translating gives CASSHTSGRALDTQYF.

The rearrangement uses TRBV4-1 and TRBJ1-1; a weak D match, TRBD1 (5 bases). This CDR3 region has 14 residues. CDR1 is MGHRA and CDR2 is YSYEKL in the germline V gene. Deletions cut 0 bases from V and 5 bases from J, with 10 bases between. This CDR3 reads CASSQDPGRTEAFF. CDR3 sequence (DNA): TGCGCCAGCAGCCAAGATCCAGGGAGGACTGAAGCTTTCTTT.

The chain carries TRBV28 and TRBJ1-5; weak D call: TRBD1 (6 bases). V gave up 7 bases and J gave up 3 bases, with 22 bases separating them. The CDR3 totals 17 residues. CDR1 MDHEN and CDR2 SYDVKM come from the germline V gene. The DNA of the CDR3 is TGTGCCAGCACTAGACTCCGCACAGGGTCCCCCAATCAGCCCCAGCATTTT. It yields the protein CASTRLRTGSPNQPQHF.

This clone was counted a single time. The gene calls are TRBV5-6 and TRBJ2-5; a weak D match, TRBD2 (5 bases). Looked up from germline, CDR1 is SGHDT and CDR2 is YYEEEE. V dropped 4 bases and J dropped 4 bases, with 17 bases sitting between them. This CDR3 has 15 residues. The CDR3 DNA is TGTGCCAGCAGCGCTAGGACGGTGGGAGTAGAGACCCAGTACTTC. Its protein is CASSARTVGVETQYF.

The rearrangement joins TRBV6-5 to TRBJ2-1; 11 nucleotides agree with TRBD2. CDR1 and CDR2 (germline): MNHEY, SVGAGI. The trim removed 5 bases at V and 8 bases at J, leaving 8 bases unmatched. The CDR3 sequence is 15 residues long. CDR3 DNA sequence: TGTGCCAGCAGTCTGATAGCGGGAGGGAGCCATGAGCAGTTCTTC. It encodes CASSLIAGGSHEQFF.

This clone was observed a single time. The rearrangement joins TRBV10-1 to TRBJ2-7; 9 bases line up with TRBD1. Germline V gene sequence: CDR1 WNHNN, CDR2 SYGVQD (reference sequence). After removal of 2 bases from V and 6 bases from J, the junction contained 5 bases not matched to a gene. The CDR3 has 14 amino acids. The CDR3 reads CASSEGGTGIEQYF. The CDR3 DNA reads as TGCGCCAGCAGTGAGGGCGGGACAGGGATCGAGCAGTACTTC.

This clone was counted a few times. This chain connects TRBV5-4 to TRBJ1-2, with TRBD1 matching over 9 bases. V was clipped by 2 bases and J by 8 bases; unmatched bases: 4. This CDR3 is 13 amino acids long. Germline values: CDR1 SGHNT, CDR2 YYREEE (reference sequence). This CDR3 is CASSLTGGGGYTF. The CDR3 DNA follows: TGTGCCAGCAGCTTAACAGGGGGCGGCGGCTACACCTTC.

CDR3 bases: TGTGCCAGCAGTAAGGGGGAGCACTTCTCTGGAAACACCATATATTTT. This codes for CASSKGEHFSGNTIYF. The chain joins TRBV25-1 to TRBJ1-3; D might be TRBD1 (6 bases). V was clipped by 5 bases and J by 0 bases, with 14 bases between them. From germline, CDR1 is MGHDK and CDR2 SYGVNS. This CDR3 is built from 16 residues.

The rearrangement links TRBV30 to TRBJ1-3; D is perhaps TRBD1 (6 bases). In germline, CDR1 is GTSNPN, CDR2 SVGIG (reference sequence). Trimming pared 4 bases from V and 0 bases from J, leaving 19 bases between. This CDR3 has 17 residues. The CDR3 nucleotides read TGTGCCTGGATGAACAGGGCCGGTTTAGGCTCTGGAAACACCATATATTTT. Translated: CAWMNRAGLGSGNTIYF.

The chain carries TRBV28 and TRBJ1-6; D uncertain. CDR3 length equals 15 residues. V was shortened by 3 bases and J by 5 bases, with 11 bases between the two germline ends. Germline values: CDR1 MDHEN, CDR2 SYDVKM. This CDR3 is CASSFSWQNNSPLHF. The DNA for the CDR3 is TGTGCCAGCAGTTTTTCCTGGCAGAATAATTCACCCCTCCACTTT.

The gene calls are TRBV12-3 or TRBV12-4 and TRBJ1-1; no definite D call. This CDR3 has 13 residues. The germline V and J ends were trimmed by 6 bases and 5 bases, with 13 bases remaining between them. CDR3 sequence (DNA): TGTGCCAGCAGCTCTTTCCCGGGGACTGAAGCTTTCTTT. Its translation: CASSSFPGTEAFF.

This chain links TRBV4-1 with TRBJ2-7; D might be TRBD2 (6 bases). Trimming shortened V by 3 bases and J by 2 bases, and 17 bases separated the two germline ends. The CDR3 has 16 amino acids. Germline CDR1 is MGHRA and CDR2 is YSYEKL. CDR3 in amino acids: CASSQPGTGRTYEQYF. CDR3 nucleotides: TGCGCCAGCAGCCAGCCCGGGACTGGGAGAACCTACGAGCAGTACTTC.

V and J are TRBV2 and TRBJ2-3; D ambiguous. Between the trimmed V and J ends, which lost 6 bases and 5 bases, there was a span of 9 bases. This CDR3 spans 12 amino acids. Germline CDR1 SNHLY, CDR2 FYNNEI. The CDR3 is CASSVQRDTQYF. Here the CDR3 DNA reads TGTGCCAGCAGCGTACAAAGAGATACGCAGTATTTT.

This clone appeared a single time. The genes are TRBV27 and TRBJ2-7, with 9 bases lining up with TRBD1. The CDR3 consists of 16 residues. CDR1 and CDR2 (germline): MNHEY, SMNVEV (reference sequence). Trimming at V came to 7 bases and at J to 0 bases, leaving 10 bases not matched to a gene. The CDR3 here is CASKRTGVESSYEQYF. The CDR3 DNA follows: TGTGCCAGCAAGAGGACAGGGGTGGAGAGCTCCTACGAGCAGTACTTC.

This CDR3 is CASSEGSAYEQYF. CDR3 bases: TGTGCCAGCAGCGAGGGGTCTGCCTACGAGCAGTACTTC. The V call is TRBV9, the J call TRBJ2-7, with a possible D match to TRBD1 (5 bases). Between the trimmed V and J ends, which lost 3 bases and 2 bases, there was a span of 9 bases. The CDR3 is 13 residues long. Germline V gene data show CDR1 as SGDLS and CDR2 as YYNGEE.

The J gene is TRBJ1-1, the V gene TRBV28, with TRBD1 identical over 9 bases. The J segment lost 5 bases and the V segment lost 7 bases, leaving 8 bases of the junction unmatched. Looked up from germline, CDR1 is MDHEN and CDR2 is SYDVKM. This CDR3 contains 14 residues. CDR3 in DNA: TGTGCCAGCACCAATTACAGGGGGCGGACTGAAGCTTTCTTT. This gives the protein CASTNYRGRTEAFF.

J is TRBJ2-7 and V is TRBV10-1; D remains unclear. Germline-derived CDR1 and CDR2 are WNHNN and SYGVQD (reference sequence). This CDR3 spans 12 amino acids. With 3 bases removed from V and 3 bases from J, the gap between germline ends came to 6 bases. CDR3 sequence (DNA): TGCGCCAGCAGTGAATCCCTCTACGAGCAGTACTTC. Translating it yields CASSESLYEQYF.

This clone has a single count. The chain employs TRBV5-6 and TRBJ1-6; D uncertain. The CDR3 runs to 14 residues. V was cut by 5 bases and J by 7 bases, with 13 bases left in between. Germline CDR1 and CDR2: SGHDT and YYEEEE. The CDR3 loop is CASRYSGRNSPLHF. The DNA for the CDR3 is TGTGCCAGCAGATACAGTGGGCGCAATTCACCCCTCCACTTT. The variable domain in full, completed from reference TRBV5-6 and TRBJ1-6, reads DAGVTQSPTHLIKTRGQQVTLRCSPKSGHDTVSWYQQALGQGPQFIFQYYEEEERQRGNFPDRFSGHQFPNYSSELNVNALLLGDSALYLCASRYSGRNSPLHFGNGTRLTVT.

The rearrangement joins TRBV19 to TRBJ1-3; 7 nucleotides agree with TRBD1. The CDR3 loop spans 13 amino acids. Germline values: CDR1 LNHDA, CDR2 SQIVND (reference sequence). The junction had 2 bases not matched to a gene; V was cut back by 4 bases and J by 5 bases. The CDR3 region is CASSTQGRNTIYF. The CDR3 bases are TGTGCCAGTAGTACACAGGGGCGAAACACCATATATTTT.

The chain employs TRBV30 and TRBJ2-5; 8 bases align to TRBD2. CDR1 is GTSNPN, CDR2 SVGIG, per germline (reference sequence). With 0 bases clipped from V and 6 bases from J, the junction kept 3 bases outside the gene matches. The CDR3 extends over 13 amino acids. For the CDR3, the DNA is TGTGCCTGGAGTGTACGGGGGGGCCAGACCCAGTACTTC. It yields the protein CAWSVRGGQTQYF.

The CDR3 loop is CASSGEDRGLGSPLHF. In DNA, the CDR3 is TGTGCCAGCAGCGGGGAGGACAGGGGGCTTGGTTCACCCCTCCACTTT. The rearrangement links TRBV5-6 to TRBJ1-6, with 11 bases identical to TRBD1. V was pared by 4 bases and J by 9 bases, with 9 bases of the junction left unmatched. The CDR3 is made up of 16 amino acids. The germline V gene encodes CDR1 SGHDT and CDR2 YYEEEE. The variable domain in full, with the rest retrieved from reference TRBV5-6 and TRBJ1-6, is DAGVTQSPTHLIKTRGQQVTLRCSPKSGHDTVSWYQQALGQGPQFIFQYYEEEERQRGNFPDRFSGHQFPNYSSELNVNALLLGDSALYLCASSGEDRGLGSPLHFGNGTRLTVT.

The chain employs TRBV11-2 and TRBJ2-2, with a weak D call TRBD2 (6 bases). CDR3 length equals 15 residues. Per the germline V gene, CDR1 is SGHAT and CDR2 is FQNNGV. Between the trimmed V and J ends, which lost 0 bases and 5 bases, there was a span of 10 bases. CDR3 coding DNA: TGTGCCAGCAGCTTAGATGGGGGGTGGACCGGGGAGCTGTTTTTT. Its protein product is CASSLDGGWTGELFF.

The chain carries TRBV7-9 and TRBJ1-1; tentatively, D is TRBD1 (5 bases). Germline V gene lookup returns CDR1 SEHNR and CDR2 FQNEAQ (reference sequence). CDR3 length: 15 residues. V gave up 4 bases and J gave up 0 bases, with 12 bases separating them. The DNA of the CDR3 is TGTGCCAGCAGCTCGGGGGTCGGTTTGAACACTGAAGCTTTCTTT. It codes for CASSSGVGLNTEAFF.